These 6 T cell receptor beta chains were all obtained from the same sample, sequenced in a study of T-cell memory formation after mild COVID-19. Via MiXCR, TCRdb re-called the 5' RACE reads, giving one row per CDR3 protein. This sample has about 200,000 distinct CDR3 sequences, with 15% to 20% found just once. The sequenced sample was PBMCs or a T cell subset sorted from them (not recorded which). The receptors were sampled from an adult woman who had mild COVID-19 (a few samples of this study predate the infection). Cell type and time point are not known.

V gene TRBV20-1 combines with J gene TRBJ2-3, with D possibly being TRBD1 (6 bases). V was trimmed by 0 bases and J by 2 bases, leaving 12 bases between them. Germline V lookup: CDR1 DFQATT, CDR2 SNEGSKA (reference sequence). The CDR3 runs 15 residues. The CDR3 is CSARDPRDITDTQYF. In DNA, the CDR3 is TGCAGTGCTAGAGACCCAAGGGACATCACAGATACGCAGTATTTT.

The V call is TRBV6-2 or TRBV6-3, the J call TRBJ2-7, with a weak D call TRBD1 (6 bases). Trimming took off 7 bases at V and 5 bases at J, with 15 bases between the two ends. Germline assignment: CDR1 MNHEY and CDR2 SVGEGT. The CDR3 is 13 amino acids. CDR3 loop: CASTPAGDHEQYF. CDR3 sequence (DNA): TGTGCCAGCACCCCAGCAGGGGACCACGAGCAGTACTTC.

This clonotype has just a few counts. This sequence joins TRBV20-1 and TRBJ1-5; 8 positions agree with TRBD1. The CDR3 length is 14 residues. With V trimmed by 2 bases and J by 5 bases, 5 bases remained unmatched. The germline V gene encodes CDR1 DFQATT and CDR2 SNEGSKA (reference sequence). The CDR3 loop is CSARLGQGHQPQHF. In nucleotides, the CDR3 is TGCAGTGCTAGACTTGGACAGGGACATCAGCCCCAGCATTTT.

V gene TRBV18 combines with J gene TRBJ2-3, with D possibly matching TRBD2 (5 bases). The CDR3 contains 18 residues. The germline gives CDR1 KGHSH, CDR2 LQKENI. V was shortened by 5 bases and J by 1 base, with 22 bases between the two germline ends. The CDR3 region has the DNA TGTGCCAGCTCATCCATGGCCCCGGGGATCCAAGGCACAGATACGCAGTATTTT. Protein: CASSSMAPGIQGTDTQYF.

Note on this clonotype: Germline and junction disagree at one end, which may indicate a read error. The chain combines TRBV12-3 or TRBV12-4 with TRBJ1-4; 12 bases are a match to TRBD1. CDR3 length equals 15 residues. The DNA of the CDR3 is TGTGCCAGCAGTTCGGGACAGGGGGCAGTTGAAGAACTGTTTTTT. Protein sequence: CASSSGQGAVEELFF.

The CDR3 DNA reads as TGTGCCAGCAGTTACTCCTCAGGGGGGTCACCCCTCCACTTT. Its translation is CASSYSSGGSPLHF. The V and J genes are TRBV6-5 and TRBJ1-6, with 7 bases aligning to TRBD1. The germline V gene has CDR1 MNHEY and CDR2 SVGAGI. The CDR3 has 14 amino acids. Germline trimming cut 0 bases from V and 10 bases from J; bases unmatched to any gene: 3.